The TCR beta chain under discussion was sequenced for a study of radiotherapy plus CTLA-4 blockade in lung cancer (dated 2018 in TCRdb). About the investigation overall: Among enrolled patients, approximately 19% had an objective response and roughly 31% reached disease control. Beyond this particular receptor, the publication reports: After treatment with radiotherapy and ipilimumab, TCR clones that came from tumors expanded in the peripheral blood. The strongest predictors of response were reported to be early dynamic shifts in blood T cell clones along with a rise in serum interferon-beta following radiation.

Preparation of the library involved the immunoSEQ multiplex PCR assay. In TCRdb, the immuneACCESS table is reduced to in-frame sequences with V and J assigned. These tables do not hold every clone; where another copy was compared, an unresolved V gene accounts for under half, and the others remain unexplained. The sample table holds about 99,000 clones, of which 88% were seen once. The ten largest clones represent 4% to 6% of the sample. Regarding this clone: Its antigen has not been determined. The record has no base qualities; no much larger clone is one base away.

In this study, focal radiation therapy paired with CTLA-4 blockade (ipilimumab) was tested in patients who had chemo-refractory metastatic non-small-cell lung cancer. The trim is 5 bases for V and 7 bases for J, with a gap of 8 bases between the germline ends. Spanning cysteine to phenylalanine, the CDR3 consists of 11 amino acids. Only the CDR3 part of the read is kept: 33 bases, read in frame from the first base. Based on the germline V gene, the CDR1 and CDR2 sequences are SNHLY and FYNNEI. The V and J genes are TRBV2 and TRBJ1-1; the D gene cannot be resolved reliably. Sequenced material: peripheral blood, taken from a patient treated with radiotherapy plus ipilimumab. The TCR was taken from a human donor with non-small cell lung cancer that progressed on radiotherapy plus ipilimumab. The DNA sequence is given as TGTGCCAGCAGTCTCGGATATGAAGCTTTCTTT. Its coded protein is CASSLGYEAFF.